Below, 13 T cell receptor beta chains from the same sample are listed, as sequenced in a study of metastatic and nonmetastatic thyroid tumors. Through MiXCR, TCRdb re-clonotyped the PCR reads. The sample includes 20,000 to 30,000 clones, 15% to 20% seen only once; the top ten take approximately 4.3%. Thyroid surgery was performed in patients who had received no treatment beforehand. Specimen: blood. The receptors come from a male donor with papillary thyroid cancer or a benign thyroid nodule (not recorded which). Some clones in this sample may be carry-over from other donors' samples.

By share, this clone ranks as medium-sized. The chain uses TRBV2 and TRBJ2-7, with no clear D. The CDR3 sequence is 13 residues long. Trimming shortened V by 7 bases and J by 2 bases, and 12 bases separated the two germline ends. Germline lookup yields CDR1 SNHLY and CDR2 FYNNEI. The CDR3 here is CASKQDGPYEQYF. The CDR3, as DNA: TGTGCCAGCAAGCAGGACGGCCCCTACGAGCAGTACTTC.

The rearrangement joins TRBV4-3 to TRBJ1-6, with 9 nucleotides matching TRBD1. This CDR3 spans 16 amino acids. Germline assignment: CDR1 LGHNA and CDR2 YSLEER. The V segment lost 7 bases and the J segment 6 bases; nucleotides outside the gene matches: 10. The CDR3, as DNA: TGCGCCAGCATCCCATTGACAGGGGGATTTAATTCACCCCTCCACTTT. Its protein product is CASIPLTGGFNSPLHF.

This clone was counted ten times or more. This rearrangement joins TRBV11-2 to TRBJ2-3, with 7 positions matching TRBD2. Germline assignment: CDR1 SGHAT and CDR2 FQNNGV. After removal of 1 base from V and 1 base from J, the junction contained 5 bases not matched to a gene. This CDR3 spans 16 amino acids. The CDR3: CASSLGRGGGTDTQYF. The CDR3 coding sequence is TGTGCCAGCAGCTTAGGCCGGGGAGGGGGCACAGATACGCAGTATTTT.

This clone was found many times. This sequence joins TRBV20-1 and TRBJ1-3; D uncertain. Germline V lookup: CDR1 DFQATT, CDR2 SNEGSKA (reference sequence). The CDR3 loop spans 14 amino acids. Trimming cost V 4 bases and J 0 bases, with 10 bases left between them. The CDR3 DNA is TGCAGTGCTATCCACGGCGTCTCTGGAAACACCATATATTTT. Amino acid sequence: CSAIHGVSGNTIYF.

This clone was seen a handful of times. The V and J genes are TRBV28 and TRBJ2-5; D uncertain. V was trimmed by 3 bases and J by 1 base, leaving 9 bases between them. The length of the CDR3 is 14 residues. Germline V CDR1 and CDR2: MDHEN, SYDVKM. In nucleotides, the CDR3 is TGTGCCAGCAGTTTCGTGGATCCCCAAGAGACCCAGTACTTC. Translation: CASSFVDPQETQYF.

This clone was observed at least ten times. The chain carries TRBV9 and TRBJ1-2; D remains ambiguous. V lost 0 bases to trimming and J lost 1 base, with 7 bases between them. Looked up from germline, CDR1 is SGDLS and CDR2 is YYNGEE. This CDR3 spans 14 amino acids. The CDR3 is CASSVAGNNYGYTF. CDR3 DNA sequence: TGTGCCAGCAGCGTAGCCGGGAATAACTATGGCTACACCTTC.

The sample holds many counts of this clone. The gene calls are TRBV7-3 and TRBJ2-1, with TRBD2 identical over 9 bases. Trimming at V came to 7 bases and at J to 6 bases, leaving 10 bases not matched to a gene. This CDR3 has 15 residues. Germline V lookup: CDR1 SGHTA, CDR2 FQGTGA. This CDR3 is CASIRPGGRANEQFF. The DNA of the CDR3 is TGTGCCAGCATCCGGCCCGGCGGGAGGGCCAATGAGCAGTTCTTC. Full variable domain (outside the CDR3, taken from reference TRBV7-3 and TRBJ2-1): GAGVSQTPSNKVTEKGKYVELRCDPISGHTALYWYRQSLGQGPEFLIYFQGTGAADDSGLPNDRFFAVRPEGSVSTLKIQRTERGDSAVYLCASIRPGGRANEQFFGPGTRLTVL.

The DNA for the CDR3 is TGTGCCACCAGCAGAGATCTGCCCGGGGGGGGAGAGACCCAGTACTTC. Amino acid sequence: CATSRDLPGGGETQYF. V is TRBV15 and J is TRBJ2-5; 8 bases map to TRBD2. There are 16 residues in the CDR3. V lost 0 bases to trimming and J lost 4 bases; unmatched junction nucleotides: 7. Germline CDR1 is LNHNV and CDR2 is YYDKDF (reference sequence).

This clone was counted many times. The chain employs TRBV5-1 and TRBJ1-2, with 11 positions matching TRBD1. Germline assignment: CDR1 SGHRS and CDR2 YFSETQ. The CDR3 is 13 residues long. J was trimmed by 8 bases and V by 3 bases; bases with no gene match: 3. The CDR3 bases are TGCGCCAGCAGCTCGGGACAGGGGGAGGGCTACACCTTC. Protein: CASSSGQGEGYTF. Combining the CDR3 with reference TRBV5-1 and TRBJ1-2 gives the whole variable domain KAGVTQTPRYLIKTRGQQVTLSCSPISGHRSVSWYQQTPGQGLQFLFEYFSETQRNKGNFPGRFSGRQFSNSRSEMNVSTLELGDSALYLCASSSGQGEGYTFGSGTRLTVV.

The rearrangement uses TRBV28 and TRBJ2-7; no reliable D call. The CDR3 loop spans 11 amino acids. The germline V and J ends were trimmed by 1 base and 7 bases, with 5 bases remaining between them. Germline CDR1 is MDHEN and CDR2 is SYDVKM. CDR3 coding DNA: TGTGCCAGCAGTTTATTGTGGGAGCAGTACTTC. Protein: CASSLLWEQYF.

The table lists this clone with many counts. The chain joins TRBV12-5 to TRBJ2-3; 7 nucleotides align to TRBD1. The CDR3 is 16 amino acids. J was trimmed by 2 bases and V by 0 bases; bases with no gene match: 5. Looked up from germline, CDR1 is LGHNT and CDR2 is FRNRAP. CDR3 sequence reads: CASGLVQGMDTDTQYF. Written as DNA, the CDR3 is TGTGCTAGTGGTTTGGTACAGGGGATGGACACAGATACGCAGTATTTT. Supplemented by reference TRBV12-5 and TRBJ2-3, the full variable domain reads DARVTQTPRHKVTEMGQEVTMRCQPILGHNTVFWYRQTMMQGLELLAYFRNRAPLDDSGMPKDRFSAEMPDATLATLKIQPSEPRDSAVYFCASGLVQGMDTDTQYFGPGTRLTVL.

About this clone: Mismatch with germline at one junction end may stem from a read error. The sample contains more than one DNA sequence encoding this CDR3. The genes are TRBV7-9 and TRBJ2-5; 9 bases align to TRBD2. Germline lookup yields CDR1 SEHNR and CDR2 FQNEAQ (reference sequence). CDR3 length: 14 residues. The CDR3 DNA reads TGTGCCAGCAACCTAGCGGGGCTCCAAGAGACACAGTACTTC. Protein: CASNLAGLQETQYF.

This clone was counted ten times or more. The chain links TRBV11-1 to TRBJ2-2; 7 bases map to TRBD2. The germline V gene has CDR1 SGHAT and CDR2 FQDESV (reference sequence). With V trimmed by 5 bases and J by 5 bases, 2 bases remained unmatched. The CDR3 totals 13 residues. The CDR3 reads CASSLGGTGELFF. The DNA for the CDR3 is TGTGCCAGCAGCCTGGGGGGGACCGGGGAGCTGTTTTTT.